These 23 T cell receptor beta chains share one sample of origin, sequenced in a study of blood T cells in healthy people across ages. The use of a sample-barcoded 5' primer and a J-beta primer mix characterized a second PCR of roughly 6 to 11 cycles. MiXCR, applied by TCRdb to the 5' RACE reads, yields one record per CDR3 protein. The sample yields hundreds of thousands of distinct CDR3 sequences, around 48% seen once. What was sequenced was blood. The origin of the receptors is a woman aged 55-70 years in good health.

V is TRBV7-2 and J is TRBJ2-5; perhaps TRBD1 as D (5 bases). CDR3 length: 13 amino acids. Per the germline V gene, CDR1 is SGHTA and CDR2 is FQGNSA. With 5 bases removed from V and 5 bases from J, the gap between germline ends came to 12 bases. Here the CDR3 reads CASSTRVRETQYF. CDR3 coding DNA: TGTGCCAGCAGCACCAGGGTTCGGGAGACCCAGTACTTC.

The CDR3: CASSQACGAHGNQYF. The DNA of the CDR3 is TGTGCCAGCAGCCAAGCCTGTGGGGCTCACGGGAACCAGTACTTC. The chain carries TRBV3-1 and TRBJ2-7, with D perhaps assigned TRBD1 or TRBD2 (5 bases each). This CDR3 comprises 15 residues. Per germline, CDR1 LGHDT and CDR2 YNNKEL (reference sequence). V was cut by 1 base and J by 10 bases, with 20 bases left in between.

V usage is TRBV3-1 and J usage is TRBJ2-4, with 8 bases matching TRBD1. Looked up from germline, CDR1 is LGHDT and CDR2 is YNNKEL (reference sequence). The CDR3 loop spans 14 amino acids. V lost 4 bases to trimming and J lost 7 bases; unmatched junction nucleotides: 6. CDR3 DNA sequence: TGTGCCAGCAGCCCAGGGGGCCGATTGAACATTCAGTACTTC. It codes for CASSPGGRLNIQYF.

V gene TRBV27 combines with J gene TRBJ2-3; possibly TRBD1 or TRBD2 for D (5 bases each). Per germline, CDR1 MNHEY and CDR2 SMNVEV (reference sequence). This CDR3 has 14 residues. The ends were cut back, 3 bases at V and 3 bases at J, with 10 bases in the middle. The CDR3 sequence is CASSLTGRTDTQYF. CDR3 DNA sequence: TGTGCCAGCAGTTTGACGGGGCGGACAGATACGCAGTATTTT.

The chain carries TRBV2 and TRBJ2-1, with a tentative D call TRBD2 (6 bases). The V gene's germline CDR1 is SNHLY and CDR2 FYNNEI. The CDR3 spans 14 residues. The V end was cut by 4 bases, the J end by 13 bases, with 20 bases between. CDR3 sequence: CASSVRREGETQFF. The CDR3 DNA reads as TGTGCCAGCAGTGTAAGGAGGGAAGGGGAGACCCAGTTCTTC.

This clonotype has more than one count but fewer than ten. V and J are TRBV20-1 and TRBJ2-5; maybe TRBD2 (6 bases). Trimming left V 7 bases short and J 2 bases short, with 11 bases between. Germline CDR1 DFQATT, CDR2 SNEGSKA (reference sequence). This CDR3 is 12 amino acids long. CDR3 region: CSGTTSQETQYF. The CDR3 DNA is TGCAGTGGGACTACATCGCAAGAGACCCAGTACTTC.

V and J are TRBV29-1 and TRBJ2-1, with D perhaps matching TRBD2 (7 bases). CDR1 is SQVTM and CDR2 is ANQGSEA in the germline V gene. The CDR3 length is 12 residues. With 5 bases removed from V and 8 bases from J, the gap between germline ends came to 13 bases. Here the CDR3 reads CSVKGGGDEQFF. The CDR3 DNA is TGCAGCGTTAAGGGGGGGGGGGATGAGCAGTTCTTC.

This chain links TRBV12-3 or TRBV12-4 with TRBJ2-5, with D hard to call. Trimming shortened V by 3 bases and J by 5 bases, and 7 bases separated the two germline ends. The CDR3 has 12 residues. CDR3 protein: CASSFWRETQYF. The CDR3 DNA reads as TGTGCCAGCAGTTTTTGGCGGGAGACCCAGTACTTC.

The sample holds one count of this clonotype. For the CDR3, the DNA is TGTGCCAGCAGCTTACACGGACTAGGGTCCTACAATGAGCAGTACTTC. Its protein is CASSLHGLGSYNEQYF. The rearrangement joins TRBV7-2 to TRBJ2-1, with TRBD2 matching 7 bases. The DNA end is more similar to TRBJ2-7, so the J call may be wrong. CDR1 SGHTA and CDR2 FQGNSA come from the germline V gene. This CDR3 has 16 amino acids.

This clonotype was observed a few times. The chain joins TRBV28 to TRBJ2-4, with D possibly called TRBD1 or TRBD2 (5 bases each). The CDR3 runs to 13 residues. Germline assignment: CDR1 MDHEN and CDR2 SYDVKM. V was clipped by 7 bases and J by 3 bases, with 10 bases between them. This CDR3 reads CASTAGGKNIQYF. The CDR3 coding sequence is TGTGCCAGCACCGCTGGGGGCAAAAACATTCAGTACTTC.

The V call is TRBV6-2 or TRBV6-3, the J call TRBJ2-1; TRBD2 aligns across 7 bases. CDR1 and CDR2 (germline): MNHEY, SVGEGT. The CDR3 runs 15 residues. V was pared by 5 bases and J by 8 bases, with 12 bases of the junction left unmatched. In nucleotides, the CDR3 is TGTGCCAGCAGTGCGGTTGGCGGGAGTGACCATGAGCAGTTCTTC. Encoded protein: CASSAVGGSDHEQFF.

This clonotype was detected ten times or more. The V call is TRBV12-3 or TRBV12-4, the J call TRBJ2-3; weak D call: TRBD2 (5 bases). This CDR3 spans 14 amino acids. Trimming shortened V by 6 bases and J by 0 bases, and 10 bases separated the two germline ends. The CDR3 loop reads CASSPRGSTDTQYF. CDR3 in DNA: TGTGCCAGCAGCCCACGGGGTAGCACAGATACGCAGTATTTT.

This clonotype came up once. The rearrangement uses TRBV12-3 or TRBV12-4 and TRBJ2-7, with D uncertain. The V gene lost 3 bases and the J gene lost 7 bases, with 7 bases spanning the gap. The CDR3 is 11 residues long. The CDR3 region is CASSFFREQYF. The CDR3, as DNA: TGTGCCAGCAGTTTTTTCCGGGAGCAGTACTTC.

This chain links TRBV11-2 with TRBJ2-7; possibly TRBD1 for D (6 bases). The J call may be faulty, since TRBJ2-5 better matches the DNA end. This CDR3 has 18 residues. Germline CDR1 SGHAT, CDR2 FQNNGV. The CDR3 protein is CASSLAWQGLGTSETQYF. DNA of the CDR3: TGTGCCAGCAGCTTAGCGTGGCAGGGGCTAGGTACCAGCGAGACCCAGTACTTC.

V and J are TRBV7-2 and TRBJ1-2; 8 bases align to TRBD1. CDR1 and CDR2 (germline): SGHTA, FQGNSA. V lost 5 bases to trimming and J lost 7 bases; unmatched junction nucleotides: 9. There are 14 residues in the CDR3. The CDR3 nucleotides are TGTGCCAGCAGCATCGGACAGGGAGGGTTTGGCTACACCTTC. This translates into CASSIGQGGFGYTF.

The table lists this clonotype with a few counts. This rearrangement joins TRBV7-2 to TRBJ2-7; no definite D call. CDR3 size: 13 residues. The V end lost 5 bases, the J end lost 2 bases, and 10 bases lay between the germline ends. CDR1 is SGHTA, CDR2 FQGNSA, per germline. The CDR3 DNA sequence: TGTGCCAGCAGCATCCGGCAGCCCTACGAGCAGTACTTC. Translated: CASSIRQPYEQYF.

The chain joins TRBV15 to TRBJ2-6, with D uncertain. Germline V lookup: CDR1 LNHNV, CDR2 YYDKDF (reference sequence). Trimming stripped 3 bases from V and 0 bases from J, with 9 bases between. This CDR3 is built from 16 residues. The CDR3 nucleotides read TGTGCCACCAGCAGGCCTCGGATCTCTGGGGCCAACGTCCTGACTTTC. Amino acids: CATSRPRISGANVLTF.

V usage is TRBV6-2 or TRBV6-3 and J usage is TRBJ1-5; TRBD1 matches at 8 bases. CDR1 is MNHEY and CDR2 is SVGEGT in the germline V gene. This CDR3 has 19 amino acids. The V and J ends lost 5 bases and 2 bases, in that order; junction bases with no gene match: 17. CDR3 sequence reads: CASSLGWAGGHGGNQPQHF. CDR3 sequence (DNA): TGTGCCAGCAGTCTTGGTTGGGCAGGGGGCCACGGTGGCAATCAGCCCCAGCATTTT.

This chain uses TRBV4-2 with TRBJ2-5, with 10 bases aligning to TRBD2. This CDR3 has 20 residues. With 0 bases clipped from V and 4 bases from J, the junction kept 17 bases outside the gene matches. In germline, CDR1 is LGHNA, CDR2 YNFKEQ. CDR3 region: CASSQEASGRKLKDLETQYF. The CDR3 coding sequence is TGTGCCAGCAGCCAAGAGGCTAGCGGGAGAAAGTTAAAGGATTTAGAGACCCAGTACTTC.

The chain combines TRBV20-1 with TRBJ2-3, with TRBD2 as a possible D gene (6 bases). CDR3 length: 17 amino acids. V dropped 6 bases and J dropped 2 bases, with 24 bases sitting between them. Germline CDR1 reads DFQATT; CDR2 reads SNEGSKA (reference sequence). In DNA form, the CDR3 reads TGCAGTGCCAACCCTAGCGTCCCGCGGAGGGTCACAGATACGCAGTATTTT. This encodes CSANPSVPRRVTDTQYF.

The J gene is TRBJ2-7, the V gene TRBV10-3; 10 nucleotides line up with TRBD1. CDR1 and CDR2 from the germline V gene are ENHRY and SYGVKD. J lost 0 bases, V lost 4 bases, and 0 bases had no gene match. CDR3 length: 14 amino acids. CDR3 in amino acids: CAISGDRGSYEQYF. The CDR3 nucleotides read TGTGCCATCAGTGGGGACAGGGGCTCCTACGAGCAGTACTTC.

This sequence joins TRBV28 and TRBJ2-7; TRBD1 agrees at 9 bases. The length of the CDR3 is 15 residues. V lost 4 bases, J lost 3 bases, and 7 bases stayed unmatched. CDR1 MDHEN and CDR2 SYDVKM come from the germline V gene. CDR3 coding DNA: TGTGCCAGCAGTTCCCCCGGGACAGGGAACTACGAGCAGTACTTC. Its translation is CASSSPGTGNYEQYF.

The V and J genes are TRBV10-3 and TRBJ2-5; TRBD1 matches 7 bases. The CDR3 extends over 15 amino acids. Germline CDR1 ENHRY, CDR2 SYGVKD. Trimming removed 4 bases from V and 2 bases from J; junction bases left unmatched: 7. CDR3 sequence reads: CAISANRGIQETQYF. DNA for the CDR3: TGTGCCATCAGTGCTAACAGGGGCATACAAGAGACCCAGTACTTC.